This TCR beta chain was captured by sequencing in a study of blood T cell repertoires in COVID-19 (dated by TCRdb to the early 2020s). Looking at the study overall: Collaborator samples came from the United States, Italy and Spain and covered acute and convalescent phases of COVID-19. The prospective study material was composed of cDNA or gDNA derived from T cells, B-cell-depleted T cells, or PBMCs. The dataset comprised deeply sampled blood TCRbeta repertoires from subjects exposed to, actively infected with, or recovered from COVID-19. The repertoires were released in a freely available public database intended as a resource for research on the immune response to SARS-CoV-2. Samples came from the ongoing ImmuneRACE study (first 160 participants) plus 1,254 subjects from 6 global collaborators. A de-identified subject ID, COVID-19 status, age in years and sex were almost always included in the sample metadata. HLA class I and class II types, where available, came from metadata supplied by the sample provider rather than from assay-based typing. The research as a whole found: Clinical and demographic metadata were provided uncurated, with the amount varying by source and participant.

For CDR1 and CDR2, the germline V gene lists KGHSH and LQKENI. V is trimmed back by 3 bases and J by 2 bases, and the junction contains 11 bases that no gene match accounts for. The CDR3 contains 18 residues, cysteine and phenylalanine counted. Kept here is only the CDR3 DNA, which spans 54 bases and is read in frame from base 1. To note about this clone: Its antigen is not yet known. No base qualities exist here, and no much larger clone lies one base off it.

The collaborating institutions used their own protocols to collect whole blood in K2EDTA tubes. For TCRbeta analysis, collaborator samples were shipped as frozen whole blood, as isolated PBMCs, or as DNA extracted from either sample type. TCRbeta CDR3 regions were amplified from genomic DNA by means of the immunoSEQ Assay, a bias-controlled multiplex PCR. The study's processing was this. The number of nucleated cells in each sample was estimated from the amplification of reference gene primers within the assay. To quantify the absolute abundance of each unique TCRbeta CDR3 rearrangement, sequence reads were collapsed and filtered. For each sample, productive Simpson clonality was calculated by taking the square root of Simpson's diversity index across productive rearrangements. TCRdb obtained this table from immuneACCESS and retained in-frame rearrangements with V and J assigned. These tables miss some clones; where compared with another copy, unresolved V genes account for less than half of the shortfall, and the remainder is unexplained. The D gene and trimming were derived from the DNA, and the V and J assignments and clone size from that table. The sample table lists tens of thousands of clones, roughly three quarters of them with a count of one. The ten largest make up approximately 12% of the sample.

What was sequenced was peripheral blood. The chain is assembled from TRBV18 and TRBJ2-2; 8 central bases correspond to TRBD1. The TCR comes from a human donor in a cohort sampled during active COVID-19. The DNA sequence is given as TGTGCCAGCTCACCCCGAACCAGGGGGCTCCTAAACACCGGGGAGCTGTTTTTT. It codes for CASSPRTRGLLNTGELFF.